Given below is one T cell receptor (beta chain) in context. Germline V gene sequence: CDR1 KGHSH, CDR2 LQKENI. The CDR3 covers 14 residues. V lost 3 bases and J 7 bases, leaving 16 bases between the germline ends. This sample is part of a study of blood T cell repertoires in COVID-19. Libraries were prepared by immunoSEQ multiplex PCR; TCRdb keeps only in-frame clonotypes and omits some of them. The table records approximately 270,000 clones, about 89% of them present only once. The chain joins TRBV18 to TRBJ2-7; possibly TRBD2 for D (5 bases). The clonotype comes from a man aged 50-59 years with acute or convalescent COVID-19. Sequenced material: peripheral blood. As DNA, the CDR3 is TGTGCCAGCTCACCCTCGGACGGACGGAGGGAGCAGTACTTC. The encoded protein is CASSPSDGRREQYF.